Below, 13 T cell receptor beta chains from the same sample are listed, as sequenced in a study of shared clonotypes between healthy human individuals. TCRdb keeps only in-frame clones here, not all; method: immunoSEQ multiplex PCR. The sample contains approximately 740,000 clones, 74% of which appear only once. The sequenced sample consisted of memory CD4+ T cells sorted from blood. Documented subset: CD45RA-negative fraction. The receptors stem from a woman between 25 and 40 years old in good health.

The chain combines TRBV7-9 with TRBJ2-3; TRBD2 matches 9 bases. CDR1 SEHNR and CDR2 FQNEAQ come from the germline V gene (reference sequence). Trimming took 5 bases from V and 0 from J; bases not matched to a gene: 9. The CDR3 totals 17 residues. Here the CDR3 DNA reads TGTGCCAGCAGCAGGGGCGGGAGGGCCGCTAGCACAGATACGCAGTATTTT. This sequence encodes CASSRGGRAASTDTQYF.

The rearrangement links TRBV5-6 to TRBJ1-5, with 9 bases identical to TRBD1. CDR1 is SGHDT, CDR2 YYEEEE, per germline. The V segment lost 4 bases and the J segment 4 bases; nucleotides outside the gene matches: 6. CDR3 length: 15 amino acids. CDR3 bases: TGTGCCAGCAGCACCAAAGACAGGGGGAATCAGCCCCAGCATTTT. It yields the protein CASSTKDRGNQPQHF. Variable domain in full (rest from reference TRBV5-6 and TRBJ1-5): DAGVTQSPTHLIKTRGQQVTLRCSPKSGHDTVSWYQQALGQGPQFIFQYYEEEERQRGNFPDRFSGHQFPNYSSELNVNALLLGDSALYLCASSTKDRGNQPQHFGDGTRLSIL.

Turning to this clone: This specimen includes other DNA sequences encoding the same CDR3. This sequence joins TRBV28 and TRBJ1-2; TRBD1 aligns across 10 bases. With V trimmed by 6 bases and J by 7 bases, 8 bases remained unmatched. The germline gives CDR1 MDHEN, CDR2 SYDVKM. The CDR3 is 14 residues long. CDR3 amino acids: CASRPPGQGFGYTF. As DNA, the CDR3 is TGTGCCAGCAGGCCTCCGGGACAGGGGTTTGGCTACACCTTC.

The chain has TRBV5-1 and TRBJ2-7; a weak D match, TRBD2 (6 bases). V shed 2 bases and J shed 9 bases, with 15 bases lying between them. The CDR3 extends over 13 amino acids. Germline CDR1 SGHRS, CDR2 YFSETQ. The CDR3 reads CASSFGEADSQYF. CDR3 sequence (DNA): TGCGCCAGCAGCTTTGGGGAGGCCGATTCGCAGTACTTC. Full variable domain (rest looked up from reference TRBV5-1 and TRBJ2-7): KAGVTQTPRYLIKTRGQQVTLSCSPISGHRSVSWYQQTPGQGLQFLFEYFSETQRNKGNFPGRFSGRQFSNSRSEMNVSTLELGDSALYLCASSFGEADSQYFGPGTRLTVT.

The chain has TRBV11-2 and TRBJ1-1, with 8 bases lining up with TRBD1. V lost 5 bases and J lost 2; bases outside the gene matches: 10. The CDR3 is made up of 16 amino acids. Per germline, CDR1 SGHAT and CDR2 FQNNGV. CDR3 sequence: CASSRLRTGQNTEAFF. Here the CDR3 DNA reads TGTGCCAGCAGCCGACTTCGGACAGGGCAAAACACTGAAGCTTTCTTT.

The CDR3 loop is CAWSESGLAGVFEGETQYF. The CDR3 nucleotides read TGTGCCTGGAGTGAGTCGGGACTAGCGGGAGTCTTTGAGGGGGAGACCCAGTACTTC. The rearrangement links TRBV30 to TRBJ2-5, with 14 bases that match TRBD2. The CDR3 totals 19 residues. With 1 base clipped from V and 5 bases from J, the junction kept 15 bases outside the gene matches. Germline V gene lookup returns CDR1 GTSNPN and CDR2 SVGIG (reference sequence).

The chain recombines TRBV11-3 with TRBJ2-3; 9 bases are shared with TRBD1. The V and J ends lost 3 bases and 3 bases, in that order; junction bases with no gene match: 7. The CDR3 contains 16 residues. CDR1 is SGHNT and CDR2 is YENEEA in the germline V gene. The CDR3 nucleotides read TGTGCCAGCAGCTTGACCGGGACAGGGTCTACAGATACGCAGTATTTT. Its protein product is CASSLTGTGSTDTQYF.

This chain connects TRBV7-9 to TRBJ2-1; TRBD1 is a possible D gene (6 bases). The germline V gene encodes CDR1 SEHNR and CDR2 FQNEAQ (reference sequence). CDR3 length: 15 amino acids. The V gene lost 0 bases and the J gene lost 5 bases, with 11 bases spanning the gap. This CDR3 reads CASSLATDSNNEQFF. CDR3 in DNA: TGTGCCAGCAGCTTAGCTACGGACAGCAACAATGAGCAGTTCTTC.

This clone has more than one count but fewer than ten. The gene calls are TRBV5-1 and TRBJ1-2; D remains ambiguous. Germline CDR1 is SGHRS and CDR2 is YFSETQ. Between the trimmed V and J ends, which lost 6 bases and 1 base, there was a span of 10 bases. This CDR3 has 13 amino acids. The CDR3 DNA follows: TGCGCCAGCACTGGAGATGATAACTATGGCTACACCTTC. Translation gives CASTGDDNYGYTF.

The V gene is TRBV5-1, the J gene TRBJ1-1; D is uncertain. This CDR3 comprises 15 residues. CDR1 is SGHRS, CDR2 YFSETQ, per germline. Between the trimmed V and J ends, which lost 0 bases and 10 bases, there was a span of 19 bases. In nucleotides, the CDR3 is TGCGCCAGCAGCTTGGTTTCCTTCGAGGGAGGAGGAGCTTTCTTT. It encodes CASSLVSFEGGGAFF.

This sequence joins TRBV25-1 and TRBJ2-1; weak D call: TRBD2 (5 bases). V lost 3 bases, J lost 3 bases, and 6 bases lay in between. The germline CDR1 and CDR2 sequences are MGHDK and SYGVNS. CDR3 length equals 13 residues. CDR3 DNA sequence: TGTGCCAGCAGTGAGAGCGGCTACAATGAGCAGTTCTTC. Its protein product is CASSESGYNEQFF.

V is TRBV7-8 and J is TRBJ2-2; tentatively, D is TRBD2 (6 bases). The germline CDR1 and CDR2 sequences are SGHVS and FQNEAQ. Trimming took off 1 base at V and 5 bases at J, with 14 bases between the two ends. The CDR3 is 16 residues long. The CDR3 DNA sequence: TGTGCCAGCAGCTTAGTAGCGCTAGCGATAACCGGGGAGCTGTTTTTT. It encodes CASSLVALAITGELFF. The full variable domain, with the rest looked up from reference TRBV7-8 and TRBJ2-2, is GAGVSQSPRYKVAKRGQDVALRCDPISGHVSLFWYQQALGQGPEFLTYFQNEAQLDKSGLPSDRFFAERPEGSVSTLKIQRTQQEDSAVYLCASSLVALAITGELFFGEGSRLTVL.

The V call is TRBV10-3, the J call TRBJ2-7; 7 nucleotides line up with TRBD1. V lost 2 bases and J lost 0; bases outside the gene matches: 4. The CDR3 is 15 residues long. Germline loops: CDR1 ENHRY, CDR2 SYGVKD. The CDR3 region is CAISEPTGSSYEQYF. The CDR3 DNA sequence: TGTGCCATCAGTGAGCCGACAGGGAGCTCCTACGAGCAGTACTTC.